The present entry profiles one TCR beta chain with its context. Trimming cost V 8 bases and J 7 bases, with 18 bases left between them. CDR3 length: 15 amino acids. Looked up from germline, CDR1 is MGHDK and CDR2 is SYGVNS. Arm-PCR of CDR3 regions and iRepertoire HTBI primers were used to build TCR beta libraries. MiXCR, run by TCRdb on the multiplex PCR reads, gives a single entry per CDR3 protein. The sample records approximately 500,000 distinct CDR3 sequences, 20% to 25% being singletons. Time point given: persistent/refractory GD, antithyroid drugs over 5 years with positive TRAb. PBMC RNA served as the TCR library source. This sample was taken from a study of regulatory T cells in long-lasting Graves disease.

This sequence originates from a female donor with Graves disease. The sequencing used peripheral blood mononuclear cells (PBMCs), collected when the disease was refractory, from a patient treated with antithyroid drugs. V usage is TRBV25-1 and J usage is TRBJ1-6; the D gene is possibly TRBD1 (6 bases). The CDR3 here is CASRGLGGRNSPLHF. The DNA of the CDR3 is TGTGCCAGCCGGGGCTTGGGGGGCCGAAATTCACCCCTCCACTTT.